A selection of T cell receptor beta chains follows, all from one sample in a study of blood T cell repertoires in COVID-19. Assay: immunoSEQ multiplex PCR; the TCRdb copy retains only in-frame clones and omits some. This sample has 200,000 to 300,000 clones, with around 85% found just once. Sequencing was carried out using peripheral blood. These receptors all stem from a woman younger than 45 who had recovered from COVID-19. The CDR3 runs from the conserved cysteine through the conserved F or W. Each record gives: CDR3 DNA, CDR3 protein, clone size, J gene, V gene, D gene. A D gene is named only where the DNA matches it firmly. Part of the rows lack a size; the others show once, few, many or a class for expanded clones.

DNA: TGTGCCAGCAGCGTACTCCAGGGGGGCCAGCCAGATACGCAGTATTTT
CDR3: CASSVLQGGQPDTQYF
size: NA
J: TRBJ2-3
V: TRBV9
D: NA

DNA: TGTGCCAGCAGCTTGGAGGCGGGGACTACCCTCCACTTT
CDR3: CASSLEAGTTLHF
size: NA
J: TRBJ1-6
V: TRBV5-6
D: NA

DNA: TGTGCCAGCAGCTTGATGGGAGCAGACACCGGGGAGCTGTTTTTT
CDR3: CASSLMGADTGELFF
size: NA
J: TRBJ2-2
V: TRBV7-3
D: NA

DNA: TGTGCCAGCAGCTTAGCCCTGTGGTGGACAGGGCGTAATGGCTACACCTTC
CDR3: CASSLALWWTGRNGYTF
size: NA
J: TRBJ1-2
V: TRBV11-3
D: TRBD1

DNA: TGCGCCAGCAGCCAGGACAGGGCCTACGAGCAGTACTTC
CDR3: CASSQDRAYEQYF
size: NA
J: TRBJ2-7
V: TRBV4-1
D: TRBD1

DNA: TGTGCCAGCAGTCGGGACATTAACTATGGCTACACCTTC
CDR3: CASSRDINYGYTF
size: NA
J: TRBJ1-2
V: TRBV25-1
D: NA

DNA: TGCAGTGCTAGTCTCAGGGGGCCCAACTATGGCTACACCTTC
CDR3: CSASLRGPNYGYTF
size: NA
J: TRBJ1-2
V: TRBV20-1
D: TRBD1

DNA: TGTGCCAGCGACGACACACCGAACACTGAAGCTTTCTTT
CDR3: CASDDTPNTEAFF
size: NA
J: TRBJ1-1
V: TRBV28
D: NA

DNA: TGTGCCAGCTCACCGGCGAGGGGACAGAACACTGAAGCTTTCTTT
CDR3: CASSPARGQNTEAFF
size: NA
J: TRBJ1-1
V: TRBV18
D: NA

DNA: TGTGCCAGCAGCTTAGACGCTGGGGCTTACGAGCAGTACTTC
CDR3: CASSLDAGAYEQYF
size: NA
J: TRBJ2-7
V: TRBV7-8
D: NA

DNA: TGTGCTAGTGGTCTCCCCCGCGGCGAAAAACTGTTTTTT
CDR3: CASGLPRGEKLFF
size: NA
J: TRBJ1-4
V: TRBV12-5
D: NA

DNA: TGTGCCAGCAGCCCCCGACAGGGATGGGCAGATACGCAGTATTTT
CDR3: CASSPRQGWADTQYF
size: once
J: TRBJ2-3
V: TRBV9
D: TRBD1

DNA: TGTGCCAGCAGCCAAGTTGTGGGAGCGGGGGGGGATACGCAGTATTTT
CDR3: CASSQVVGAGGDTQYF
size: NA
J: TRBJ2-3
V: TRBV4-2
D: TRBD2

DNA: TGTGCCAGCAATACCGGGACAGGGACCTCACCCCTCCACTTT
CDR3: CASNTGTGTSPLHF
size: NA
J: TRBJ1-6
V: TRBV2
D: TRBD1

DNA: TGTGCCAGCAGTTACCAGGGGGGACAGGGCGGGTATGGCTACACCTTC
CDR3: CASSYQGGQGGYGYTF
size: NA
J: TRBJ1-2
V: TRBV6-5
D: TRBD1

DNA: TGCGCCAGCAGTTCCGGACAGGGAGCTAAGACCGGGGAGCTGTTTTTT
CDR3: CASSSGQGAKTGELFF
size: NA
J: TRBJ2-2
V: TRBV5-1
D: TRBD1

DNA: TGTGCCAGCAGGGGAAATAGCGGGGGGATTAAAGAGACCCAGTACTTC
CDR3: CASRGNSGGIKETQYF
size: NA
J: TRBJ2-5
V: TRBV2
D: TRBD2

DNA: TGTGCCAGCAGCTTACGCGGTGCAGAAGATACGCAGTATTTT
CDR3: CASSLRGAEDTQYF
size: once
J: TRBJ2-3
V: TRBV7-3
D: NA

DNA: TGTGCCAGCAGTTACGGGGGGAGCAATCAGCCCCAGCATTTT
CDR3: CASSYGGSNQPQHF
size: NA
J: TRBJ1-5
V: TRBV6-5
D: NA

DNA: TGCGCCAGCAGCTTGGAGACGGGACAGGGCACTGAAGCTTTCTTT
CDR3: CASSLETGQGTEAFF
size: NA
J: TRBJ1-1
V: TRBV5-1
D: TRBD1

DNA: TGTGCCAGCGGGGTTGGACGGGGGTCTGAAGCTTTCTTT
CDR3: CASGVGRGSEAFF
size: NA
J: TRBJ1-1
V: TRBV7-6
D: NA

DNA: TGTGCCAGCAGCCCTTGGCCCACCCAAGAGACCCAGTACTTC
CDR3: CASSPWPTQETQYF
size: NA
J: TRBJ2-5
V: TRBV3-1/TRBV3-2
D: NA

DNA: TGTGCCATCAGTCAATTGACCCCCCCGACTTTGTACAATGAGCAGTTCTTC
CDR3: CAISQLTPPTLYNEQFF
size: NA
J: TRBJ2-1
V: TRBV10-3
D: NA

DNA: TGCAGCGTTTGGGGACTGGCGGGGGAATCCTACAATGAGCAGTTCTTC
CDR3: CSVWGLAGESYNEQFF
size: NA
J: TRBJ2-1
V: TRBV29-1
D: TRBD2

DNA: TGTGCCAGCAGCCTCGTAAATGAAAAACTGTTTTTT
CDR3: CASSLVNEKLFF
size: NA
J: TRBJ1-4
V: TRBV11-2
D: NA

DNA: TGTGCCAGCAGCTTAGCTAGTAATTGGTACACCGGGGAGCTGTTTTTT
CDR3: CASSLASNWYTGELFF
size: few
J: TRBJ2-2
V: TRBV7-2
D: NA

DNA: TGTGCCAGCAGCGGCACAGGGGGCAATGAGCAGTTCTTC
CDR3: CASSGTGGNEQFF
size: NA
J: TRBJ2-1
V: TRBV9
D: TRBD1

DNA: TGTGCCAGCAGTACACAGGGGACCGGGGAGCTGTTTTTT
CDR3: CASSTQGTGELFF
size: once
J: TRBJ2-2
V: TRBV6-5
D: TRBD1

DNA: TGCGCCAGCAGCTTGGAGAATAGCGGGGGGGATACGCAGTATTTT
CDR3: CASSLENSGGDTQYF
size: once
J: TRBJ2-3
V: TRBV5-1
D: TRBD2

DNA: TGCGCCAGCAGCTTGGCGGGACTGGCCCCCAATGAGCAGTTCTTC
CDR3: CASSLAGLAPNEQFF
size: NA
J: TRBJ2-1
V: TRBV5-1
D: NA

DNA: TGTGCCAGCAGCTTAAGGGGCCCGAACACTGAAGCTTTCTTT
CDR3: CASSLRGPNTEAFF
size: NA
J: TRBJ1-1
V: TRBV7-8
D: NA

DNA: TGTGCCAGCTCCGTTAGGGGCGGTCTAGGAGCTTTCTTT
CDR3: CASSVRGGLGAFF
size: NA
J: TRBJ1-1
V: TRBV3-1/TRBV3-2
D: NA

DNA: TGTGCCAGCAGCCGACGGGACACACAAGAGACCCAGTACTTC
CDR3: CASSRRDTQETQYF
size: NA
J: TRBJ2-5
V: TRBV5-4
D: NA

DNA: TGTGCCAGCAGGGGAGGGCTGAACACAGATACGCAGTATTTT
CDR3: CASRGGLNTDTQYF
size: NA
J: TRBJ2-3
V: TRBV2
D: TRBD2

DNA: TGCGCCAGCAGCTTCCCTCCCTACAATGAGCAGTTCTTC
CDR3: CASSFPPYNEQFF
size: once
J: TRBJ2-1
V: TRBV5-1
D: NA

DNA: TGTGCCAGCAGCCAAGCAGCGGGGGTTACGCAGTATTTT
CDR3: CASSQAAGVTQYF
size: NA
J: TRBJ2-3
V: TRBV14
D: TRBD2

DNA: TGTGCCAGCACCCGGGGGGTCGGAAACACTGAAGCTTTCTTT
CDR3: CASTRGVGNTEAFF
size: NA
J: TRBJ1-1
V: TRBV6-5
D: NA

DNA: TGCGCCAGCAGGGACACTTTGAGTCCTGGGGCCAACGTCCTGACTTTC
CDR3: CASRDTLSPGANVLTF
size: once
J: TRBJ2-6
V: TRBV5-1
D: NA

DNA: TGTGCCAGCAGCCCCGGCGGGGATATTCAGTACAATGAGCAGTTCTTC
CDR3: CASSPGGDIQYNEQFF
size: NA
J: TRBJ2-1
V: TRBV9
D: NA